The following is a T cell receptor beta chain sequence with its context. Its antigen is still unknown. This record comes from a study of shared clonotypes between healthy human individuals. General study results and limits: Roughly 5% of naive CD4 clonotypes were common to four donors.

How the authors handled the data: ImmunoSEQ supplied junction-only sequences lacking quality scores, so filtering was different. Produced via immunoSEQ multiplex PCR; TCRdb's table is partial and in-frame only. V and J calls and clone size follow that table, whereas D and trimming were derived from the DNA. The profile shows more than 200,000 clones, 50% to 75% of them singletons. The CDR3 has 16 amino acids. The junction had 10 bases not matched to a gene; V was cut back by 3 bases and J by 5 bases. Germline V gives CDR1 LNHDA, CDR2 SQIVND (reference sequence). The source of this sequence is a man aged 25-45 years in good health. The sequenced sample consisted of memory CD4+ T cells sorted from blood. Regarding subset: CD45RA-negative fraction. The chain employs TRBV19 and TRBJ2-3; 8 bases fit TRBD2. CDR3 sequence: CASSIESAGVKDTQYF. DNA of the CDR3: TGTGCCAGTAGTATCGAGTCAGCGGGAGTTAAAGATACGCAGTATTTT.